This TCR beta chain was observed in a study of T cells in Graves' hyperthyroidism and ophthalmopathy. Amplification targeted TCR beta CDR3 regions from RNA transcripts. The TCR CDR3 first-round RT-PCR relied on the HTBI primer set. One entry per CDR3 protein results from TCRdb running MiXCR on the multiplex PCR reads. The sample contains hundreds of thousands of distinct CDR3 sequences, roughly 15% of which appear only once. This clonotype has just a few counts. Germline CDR1 is ENHRY and CDR2 is SYGVKD. The CDR3 runs to 16 residues. The V and J ends lost 11 bases and 3 bases, in that order; junction bases with no gene match: 19.

V usage is TRBV10-3 and J usage is TRBJ2-7; 7 bases are a match to TRBD1. This receptor was obtained from a woman between 18 and 30 years old with Graves' hyperthyroidism. The sequenced material came from blood. CDR3 amino acids: CASRETLGDSVYEQYF. The CDR3 DNA reads as TGTGCCTCCAGAGAGACACTGGGGGACAGCGTCTACGAGCAGTACTTC.